The subject of this entry is one T cell receptor (beta chain). Its target is unknown. V was trimmed by 1 base and J by 3 bases, leaving 13 bases between them. The CDR3 is made up of 15 amino acids. Germline V gives CDR1 SGHRS, CDR2 YFSETQ. The PCR ran on 60 Vbeta and 13 Jbeta primers. TCRdb keeps only in-frame clones here, not all; method: immunoSEQ multiplex PCR. The sample holds nearly 300,000 clones; 86% are singletons and the top ten take around 4.2%. This sample was taken from a study of cytomegalovirus exposure and HLA in healthy donors. Findings of the study overall: In a later analysis, CMV-associated beta chains were mostly HLA-associated, it appeared. According to reports, the classifier identified cytomegalovirus status with high specificity and sensitivity.

Sequencing was carried out using PBMCs. The receptor's source is a man between 40 and 49 years old in good health and CMV-seropositive. V gene TRBV5-1 combines with J gene TRBJ1-1; D unresolved. The CDR3 reads CASSLNSKRDTEAFF. The CDR3 bases are TGCGCCAGCAGCTTGAATTCAAAGCGGGACACTGAAGCTTTCTTT. Using reference TRBV5-1 and TRBJ1-1 for the parts outside the CDR3, the full variable domain is KAGVTQTPRYLIKTRGQQVTLSCSPISGHRSVSWYQQTPGQGLQFLFEYFSETQRNKGNFPGRFSGRQFSNSRSEMNVSTLELGDSALYLCASSLNSKRDTEAFFGQGTRLTVV.